A selection of T cell receptor beta chains follows, all from one sample in a study of T-cell reconstitution after alpha-beta-depleted transplantation in children. TCRdb independently ran MiXCR on the PCR reads; one entry per CDR3 protein. The profile shows about 290,000 distinct CDR3 sequences, about 7.3% of them singletons. The starting material was peripheral blood, obtained 360 days after TCRalphabeta/CD19-depleted stem cell transplant. The receptors here all came from a female patient between 2 and 15 years old who had a stem cell transplant for Fanconi anemia, so the T cells may come from the graft donor. CDR3s include the opening cysteine and the closing phenylalanine or tryptophan. A D gene is named only where the DNA matches it firmly. Clone size is shown for a subset of rows, as once, few, many or a class of expanded clone.

V gene,CDR3 length,J gene,clone size,D gene,CDR3 DNA,CDR3 protein
TRBV5-1,15,TRBJ2-7,NA,NA,TGCGCCAGCAGCCTTCTATCGGGGGTAGGCTACGAGCAGTACTTC,CASSLLSGVGYEQYF
TRBV18,14,TRBJ1-2,NA,NA,TGTGCCAGCTCTCGGACAGATCCTACCTATGGCTACACCTTC,CASSRTDPTYGYTF
TRBV14,15,TRBJ2-4,NA,NA,TGTGCCAGCAGCAAAGGGGGGCTAGCCAAAAACATTCAGTACTTC,CASSKGGLAKNIQYF
TRBV2,16,TRBJ2-5,once,NA,TGTGCCAGCTCCTTTCCTGAAGGACATTTCCAAGAGACCCAGTACTTC,CASSFPEGHFQETQYF
TRBV5-1,15,TRBJ1-5,many,NA,TGCGCCAGCAGCTTGGGACAGTCGGACAATCAGCCCCAGCATTTT,CASSLGQSDNQPQHF
TRBV9,18,TRBJ2-2,NA,TRBD2,TGTGCCAGCAGCGTCCGGGGACTAGCGGGTCGTGTCACCGGGGAGCTGTTTTTT,CASSVRGLAGRVTGELFF
TRBV4-2,16,TRBJ2-2,many,TRBD1,TGTGCCAGCAGCCAAGAACGGACAGGTGGAACCGGGGAGCTGTTTTTT,CASSQERTGGTGELFF
TRBV4-1,16,TRBJ2-5,many,NA,TGCGCCAGCAGCGTCGAGAAGGTTGGCGGGGAATCGACCCAGTACTTC,CASSVEKVGGESTQYF
TRBV3-1,15,TRBJ2-5,few,TRBD1,TGTGCCAGCAGCCTGCAGGACAGGCCTGGGGAGACCCAGTACTTC,CASSLQDRPGETQYF
TRBV5-4,14,TRBJ2-5,few,NA,TGTGCCAGCAGCTCTGGACTGGTGCGAGAGACCCAGTACTTC,CASSSGLVRETQYF
TRBV15,15,TRBJ2-7,few,TRBD1,TGTGCCACCAGCAGAGGAGACAGGGGGTTGTACGAGCAGTACTTC,CATSRGDRGLYEQYF
TRBV20-1,12,TRBJ1-1,many,TRBD1,TGCAGTGCCGACAGGGGGGACACTGAAGCTTTCTTT,CSADRGDTEAFF
TRBV20-1,13,TRBJ2-1,many,TRBD1,TGCAGTGCCGGCCCGGGACAGGGGAATGAGCAGTTCTTC,CSAGPGQGNEQFF